The subject of this entry is one T cell receptor beta chain. This clone was seen more than once but under ten times. The clone's antigen remains unknown. No qualities accompany the bases; no much larger clone lies one base away. No patient had received any treatment before thyroid surgery. Patient clinical samples collected from the early 2010s to the late 2010s were retrospectively analysed using T-cell receptor beta sequencing. Trimming at the junction amounts to 3 bases on V and 5 bases on J, and the germline ends lie 8 bases apart. The CDR3 measures 13 amino acids from cysteine to phenylalanine. Only the CDR3 DNA stays, 39 bases, in frame from base 1. As encoded in the germline V gene (reference sequence), CDR1 is MNHEY while CDR2 is SMNVEV. The data were obtained in a study of metastatic and nonmetastatic thyroid tumors (dated by TCRdb to the early 2020s). Describing the broader study: Repertoires from peripheral blood and from tumor or nodule tissue samples of malignant and benign thyroid patients were compared. What the study reported, not specific to this receptor: In both blood and tumor samples, TCR beta diversity was reported to be significantly higher in malignant tumors than in benign nodules.

Preparation of the library involved PCR. TCRdb names Illumina HiSeq 4000 as the instrument used. High-throughput sequencing was used to profile the CDR3 region of the TCR beta-chain in every patient. Under the source paper's analysis protocol: Drawing on CDR3 differences between clinicopathological groups, the researchers built a classifier meant to tell apart patients with distant-metastatic papillary thyroid cancer. To measure repertoire diversity the researchers used the Shannon index, while the Morisita-Horn index served to gauge how similar the tumor and blood repertoires were. TCRdb applied fastp at Q25 and MiXCR to the public reads, then kept only in-frame beta chains. TCRdb's processing, not the study's, gives the V and J calls here. The sample table holds 3,500 to 5,000 clones, of which 22% were seen once. Jointly, the top ten make up under 9.5% of the sample.

The sample consisted of tumor tissue. In this chain, TRBV27 is recombined with TRBJ2-1, with no confidently assigned D gene. The TCR sequence derives from a female donor with papillary thyroid cancer or a benign thyroid nodule (not recorded which). Some clones in this sample may be carry-over from other donors' samples. The nucleotide sequence is TGTGCCAGCAGTTTCGACCGGAACAATGAGCAGTTCTTC. Translated, this is CASSFDRNNEQFF.